The text below deals with one TCR beta chain. These data belong to a study of CD8+CD57+ T cells in acquired aplastic anemia. Genomic DNA, serving as template, underwent TCR beta VDJ and CDR3 profiling. TCRdb reanalysed the reads using MiXCR and keeps one entry per CDR3 protein. The sample records 150,000 to 200,000 distinct CDR3 sequences, 50% to 65% being singletons. For sequencing, patients were chosen who had shown expansion of CD8+CD57+ cells by flow cytometry. CDR1 is KGHDR, CDR2 SFDVKD, per germline. Trimming took off 9 bases at V and 5 bases at J, with 10 bases between the two ends. This CDR3 has 12 amino acids.

The V and J genes are TRBV24-1 and TRBJ2-1; D is ambiguous. The sequence was collected from a human donor with aplastic anemia. The specimen was sorted CD4+, CD8+, or CD8+CD57+ T cells (not recorded which) from PBMCs. The CDR3 DNA reads as TGTGCCACCTCTGGATGGGACAATGAGCAGTTCTTC. It encodes CATSGWDNEQFF.